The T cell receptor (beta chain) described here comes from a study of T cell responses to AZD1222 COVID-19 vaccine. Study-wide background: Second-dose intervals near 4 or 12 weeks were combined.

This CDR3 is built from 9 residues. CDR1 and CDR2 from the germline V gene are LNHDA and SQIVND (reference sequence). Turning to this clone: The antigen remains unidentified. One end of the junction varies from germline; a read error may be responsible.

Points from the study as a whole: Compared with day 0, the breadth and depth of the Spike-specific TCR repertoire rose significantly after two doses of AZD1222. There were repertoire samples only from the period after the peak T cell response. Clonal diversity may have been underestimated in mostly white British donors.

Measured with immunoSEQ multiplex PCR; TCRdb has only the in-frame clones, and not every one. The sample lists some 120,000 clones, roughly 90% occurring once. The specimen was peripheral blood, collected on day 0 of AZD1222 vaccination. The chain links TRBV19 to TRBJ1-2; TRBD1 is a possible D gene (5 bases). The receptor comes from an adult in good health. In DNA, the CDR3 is TGTGCCAGTAGTTTTCGGGGACGCTTC. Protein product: CASSFRGRF. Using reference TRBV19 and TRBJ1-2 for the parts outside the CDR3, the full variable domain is DGGITQSPKYLFRKEGQNVTLSCEQNLNHDAMYWYRQDPGQGLRLIYYSQIVNDFQKGDIAEGYSVSREKKESFPLTVTSAQKNPTAFYLCASSFRGRFGSGTRLTVV.